What follows are 7 T cell receptor beta chains derived from one specimen sequenced in a study of blood T cell repertoires in COVID-19. Some clones are missing from TCRdb's copy, which holds only in-frame ones; the method was immunoSEQ multiplex PCR. The sample consists of 90,000 to 130,000 clones, about four fifths of them appearing once. The specimen was peripheral blood. All receptors derive from a woman in her sixties with acute or convalescent COVID-19.

This clone was counted at least ten times. The chain combines TRBV4-3 with TRBJ2-2; TRBD1 might be the D (5 bases). This CDR3 is 15 amino acids long. V was pared by 1 base and J by 10 bases, with 16 bases between. Looked up from germline, CDR1 is LGHNA and CDR2 is YSLEER. In nucleotides, the CDR3 is TGCGCCAGCAGCCAAGCCCTAGGGGCCTTCCAGGAGCTGTTTTTT. This translates into CASSQALGAFQELFF.

A note on this clone: Other DNA sequences within the sample encode an identical CDR3. The chain uses TRBV7-2 and TRBJ1-1, with 10 bases identical to TRBD1. Trimming at V came to 4 bases and at J to 5 bases, leaving 1 base not matched to a gene. CDR3 length equals 13 residues. Germline V lookup: CDR1 SGHTA, CDR2 FQGNSA. The CDR3 DNA reads as TGTGCCAGCAGCTCGGACAGGGGGACTGAAGCTTTCTTT. Its translation is CASSSDRGTEAFF.

The chain links TRBV9 to TRBJ2-1, with 10 nucleotides matching TRBD1. After removal of 0 bases from V and 7 bases from J, the junction contained 7 bases not matched to a gene. This CDR3 has 16 amino acids. Germline loops: CDR1 SGDLS, CDR2 YYNGEE. CDR3: CASSVATGQGWNEQFF. The CDR3 region has the DNA TGTGCCAGCAGCGTAGCTACGGGACAGGGGTGGAATGAGCAGTTCTTC.

The chain links TRBV28 to TRBJ2-2; D might be TRBD1 (6 bases). V was cut by 8 bases and J by 4 bases, with 20 bases left in between. Germline V gene sequence: CDR1 MDHEN, CDR2 SYDVKM. The length of the CDR3 is 16 residues. Here the CDR3 DNA reads TGTGCCAGCCGTCACGCACAGGGAAGCAGCACCGGGGAGCTGTTTTTT. Translated, it gives CASRHAQGSSTGELFF.

The chain uses TRBV7-9 and TRBJ1-5, with a possible D match to TRBD1 (5 bases). The CDR3 has 14 residues. Germline loops: CDR1 SEHNR, CDR2 FQNEAQ (reference sequence). Trimming cost V 1 base and J 9 bases, with 13 bases left between them. The CDR3 nucleotides read TGTGCCAGCAGCTTAGGTCAGGGTGTTCTGCCCCAGCATTTT. Encoded protein: CASSLGQGVLPQHF.

This sequence joins TRBV7-2 and TRBJ2-3; 7 positions agree with TRBD2. J lost 1 base, V lost 5 bases, and 12 bases had no gene match. The V gene's germline CDR1 is SGHTA and CDR2 FQGNSA. The CDR3 sequence is 17 residues long. CDR3 sequence reads: CASSRTRPPLRTDTQYF. DNA for the CDR3: TGTGCCAGCAGCCGGACTAGACCTCCCCTCCGCACAGATACGCAGTATTTT.

This clone is a singleton in its sample. This rearrangement joins TRBV5-6 to TRBJ2-5; 7 positions agree with TRBD2. Germline CDR1 is SGHDT and CDR2 is YYEEEE. The CDR3 runs to 13 residues. The J segment lost 4 bases and the V segment lost 5 bases, leaving 5 bases of the junction unmatched. The CDR3 sequence is CASRLGGRETQYF. The CDR3 DNA is TGTGCCAGCAGACTGGGGGGGAGAGAGACCCAGTACTTC.